The 12 T cell receptor beta chains below all came from one sample that was sequenced in a study of blood T cell repertoires in COVID-19. Sequenced by immunoSEQ multiplex PCR; TCRdb stores in-frame clones only, minus some. The sample contains approximately 300,000 clones, 75% to 90% of which appear only once. Sequencing was done on a sample of PBMCs or T cells enriched from blood (not recorded which). Receptors originate from a woman younger than 45 who had been exposed to COVID-19.

The chain couples TRBV7-2 to TRBJ2-7; TRBD1 matches 11 bases. Germline V gene sequence: CDR1 SGHTA, CDR2 FQGNSA. The CDR3 is 16 amino acids. V gave up 2 bases and J gave up 4 bases; unmatched junction bases: 7. Written as DNA, the CDR3 is TGTGCCAGCAGCTTACAGACGGGGACAGGGGGGTACGAGCAGTACTTC. Translation: CASSLQTGTGGYEQYF. Together with reference TRBV7-2 and TRBJ2-7, the CDR3 gives the full variable domain: GAGVSQSPSNKVTEKGKDVELRCDPISGHTALYWYRQSLGQGLEFLIYFQGNSAPDKSGLPSDRFSAERTGGSVSTLTIQRTQQEDSAVYLCASSLQTGTGGYEQYFGPGTRLTVT.

The V gene is TRBV15, the J gene TRBJ1-2, with 7 bases that match TRBD1. CDR1 and CDR2 from the germline V gene are LNHNV and YYDKDF (reference sequence). J lost 2 bases, V lost 2 bases, and 2 bases had no gene match. This CDR3 has 14 amino acids. The CDR3 region has the DNA TGTGCCACCAGCAGAAAACAGGGGAACTATGGCTACACCTTC. It yields the protein CATSRKQGNYGYTF.

The rearrangement joins TRBV9 to TRBJ1-1, with TRBD1 identical over 7 bases. This CDR3 contains 14 residues. The germline V gene encodes CDR1 SGDLS and CDR2 YYNGEE. J lost 8 bases, V lost 0 bases, and 7 bases had no gene match. Here the CDR3 reads CASSVEGTAAEAFF. In DNA, the CDR3 is TGTGCCAGCAGCGTAGAGGGGACAGCCGCCGAAGCTTTCTTT.

The chain employs TRBV30 and TRBJ1-6; unclear D gene. This CDR3 contains 13 residues. Germline V lookup: CDR1 GTSNPN, CDR2 SVGIG (reference sequence). V was clipped by 2 bases and J by 6 bases, with 8 bases between them. CDR3 coding DNA: TGTGCCTGGAGTAGCCGGTCTAATTCACCCCTCCACTTT. Its translation is CAWSSRSNSPLHF.

This clone has a handful of counts. V usage is TRBV28 and J usage is TRBJ1-3; D gene unclear. The ends were cut back, 11 bases at V and 5 bases at J, with 10 bases in the middle. This CDR3 spans 11 amino acids. The germline CDR1 and CDR2 sequences are MDHEN and SYDVKM. CDR3 loop: CAGISRNTIYF. DNA of the CDR3: TGTGCCGGAATTAGCAGAAACACCATATATTTT. Variable domain in full (rest from reference TRBV28 and TRBJ1-3): DVKVTQSSRYLVKRTGEKVFLECVQDMDHENMFWYRQDPGLGLRLIYFSYDVKMKEKGDIPEGYSVSREKKERFSLILESASTNQTSMYLCAGISRNTIYFGEGSWLTVV.

The genes are TRBV6-5 and TRBJ1-5, with 8 bases fitting TRBD1. The CDR3 runs to 14 residues. CDR1 is MNHEY and CDR2 is SVGAGI in the germline V gene. J was trimmed by 9 bases and V by 2 bases; bases with no gene match: 6. In nucleotides, the CDR3 is TGTGCCAGCAGTTACAACAGGGGGGAAATGCCCCAGCATTTT. Protein sequence: CASSYNRGEMPQHF.

The rearrangement links TRBV11-1 to TRBJ2-1; 12 bases align to TRBD2. Germline V gene lookup returns CDR1 SGHAT and CDR2 FQDESV (reference sequence). V gave up 6 bases and J gave up 8 bases; unmatched junction bases: 2. The CDR3 extends over 13 amino acids. The CDR3 region is CASRTSGSDEQFF. The CDR3 region has the DNA TGTGCCAGCAGGACTAGCGGGAGTGATGAGCAGTTCTTC. The full variable domain, with the rest looked up from reference TRBV11-1 and TRBJ2-1, is EAEVAQSPRYKITEKSQAVAFWCDPISGHATLYWYRQILGQGPELLVQFQDESVVDDSQLPKDRFSAERLKGVDSTLKIQPAELGDSAMYLCASRTSGSDEQFFGPGTRLTVL.

This sequence joins TRBV28 and TRBJ1-5, with TRBD1 matching over 8 bases. The germline gives CDR1 MDHEN, CDR2 SYDVKM. CDR3 length: 14 residues. The ends lost 5 bases at V and 7 bases at J; junction bases unmatched: 7. CDR3 DNA sequence: TGTGCCAGCAGTCCAGGGGGCGGTGGGCAGCCCCAGCATTTT. Its translation is CASSPGGGGQPQHF.

A few counts support this clone. V is TRBV4-3 and J is TRBJ2-2; D call uncertain. Germline CDR1 LGHNA, CDR2 YSLEER. The CDR3 runs 15 residues. Deletions cut 4 bases from V and 6 bases from J, with 15 bases between. Written as DNA, the CDR3 is TGCGCCAGCAGCCCCTACGAACTTAGTCCCGGGGAGCTGTTTTTT. It codes for CASSPYELSPGELFF.

The rearrangement uses TRBV7-6 and TRBJ1-3; 9 positions agree with TRBD1. CDR1 SGHVS and CDR2 FNYEAQ come from the germline V gene. After removal of 2 bases from V and 2 bases from J, the junction contained 4 bases not matched to a gene. This CDR3 contains 16 residues. For the CDR3, the DNA is TGTGCCAGCAGCTTATCAACAGGGGGCGCTGGAAACACCATATATTTT. Protein: CASSLSTGGAGNTIYF.

This clone occurred a few times. The gene calls are TRBV28 and TRBJ2-7; TRBD1 is a possible D gene (6 bases). Germline lookup yields CDR1 MDHEN and CDR2 SYDVKM. This CDR3 comprises 12 residues. V lost 2 bases and J lost 5, with 7 bases in between. The CDR3 sequence is CASSLQGNEQYF. The CDR3 nucleotides are TGTGCCAGCAGTTTACAGGGGAACGAGCAGTACTTC.

V is TRBV7-2 and J is TRBJ1-5, with a tentative D call TRBD1 (6 bases). Germline V CDR1 and CDR2: SGHTA, FQGNSA. V lost 5 bases and J lost 7, with 15 bases in between. CDR3 length equals 14 residues. The DNA of the CDR3 is TGTGCCAGCAGCCAAGGTGGGGGCGTACAGCCCCAGCATTTT. This translates into CASSQGGGVQPQHF.